These 19 T cell receptor beta chains came from one sample sequenced in a study of blood T cell repertoires in COVID-19. Some clones are missing from TCRdb's copy, which holds only in-frame ones; the method was immunoSEQ multiplex PCR. Of some 120,000 clones in the sample, 70% to 90% were seen once. The sample taken for sequencing was peripheral blood. These receptors were taken from a man aged 25-45 years with acute or convalescent COVID-19.

The genes are TRBV14 and TRBJ1-6, with TRBD1 as a possible D gene (6 bases). The germline CDR1 and CDR2 sequences are SGHDN and FVKESK. V shed 0 bases and J shed 6 bases, with 15 bases lying between them. This CDR3 has 17 residues. In DNA, the CDR3 is TGTGCCAGCAGCCAAGATTGGGGGCGTATGGGTAATTCACCCCTCCACTTT. It encodes CASSQDWGRMGNSPLHF.

V usage is TRBV11-3 and J usage is TRBJ2-3; TRBD1 matches at 9 bases. The germline CDR1 and CDR2 sequences are SGHNT and YENEEA. The CDR3 runs to 15 residues. The trim removed 4 bases at V and 4 bases at J, leaving 6 bases unmatched. The CDR3 DNA reads TGTGCCAGCAGCTCCGGGACAGGGACCGCAGATACGCAGTATTTT. This gives the protein CASSSGTGTADTQYF.

This chain links TRBV7-2 with TRBJ2-7, with D tentatively TRBD1 (5 bases). Germline lookup yields CDR1 SGHTA and CDR2 FQGNSA. The CDR3 runs 14 residues. V was trimmed by 5 bases and J by 4 bases, leaving 15 bases between them. The CDR3 protein is CASSPGDSRYEQYF. Written as DNA, the CDR3 is TGTGCCAGCAGCCCAGGAGACAGCCGATACGAGCAGTACTTC.

The chain joins TRBV5-5 to TRBJ2-3; D might be TRBD2 (6 bases). The germline V and J ends were trimmed by 0 bases and 6 bases, with 14 bases remaining between them. CDR1 SGHKS and CDR2 YYEKEE come from the germline V gene (reference sequence). This CDR3 region has 15 residues. The CDR3 sequence is CASSLESRLVDTQYF. The DNA of the CDR3 is TGTGCCAGCAGCTTGGAAAGCCGACTAGTGGATACGCAGTATTTT.

The chain recombines TRBV2 with TRBJ1-6; no firm D call. Germline loops: CDR1 SNHLY, CDR2 FYNNEI. This CDR3 region has 14 residues. Deletions cut 4 bases from V and 3 bases from J, with 7 bases between. The CDR3 loop reads CASSAGDYNSPLHF. The CDR3 DNA is TGTGCCAGCAGTGCCGGGGACTATAATTCACCCCTCCACTTT.

This rearrangement joins TRBV15 to TRBJ1-4, with a weak D call TRBD1 (6 bases). There are 15 residues in the CDR3. V was trimmed by 5 bases and J by 7 bases, leaving 17 bases between them. Looked up from germline, CDR1 is LNHNV and CDR2 is YYDKDF (reference sequence). The chain's CDR3 is CATSSGGQSSEKLFF. The CDR3 nucleotides read TGTGCCACCAGCTCGGGGGGACAATCTAGTGAAAAACTGTTTTTT. The full variable domain, its missing parts supplied by reference TRBV15 and TRBJ1-4, is DAMVIQNPRYQVTQFGKPVTLSCSQTLNHNVMYWYQQKSSQAPKLLFHYYDKDFNNEADTPDNFQSRRPNTSFCFLDIRSPGLGDTAMYLCATSSGGQSSEKLFFGSGTQLSVL.

This chain uses TRBV5-1 with TRBJ1-4; D is unresolved. Between the trimmed V and J ends, which lost 4 bases and 6 bases, there was a span of 10 bases. The CDR3 spans 13 residues. Germline V lookup: CDR1 SGHRS, CDR2 YFSETQ. The CDR3 region is CASSRQRDEKLFF. CDR3 in DNA: TGCGCCAGCAGCCGGCAGCGAGATGAAAAACTGTTTTTT.

The chain carries TRBV10-1 and TRBJ2-1; D is perhaps TRBD1 (6 bases). Germline V gives CDR1 WNHNN, CDR2 SYGVQD (reference sequence). V was shortened by 4 bases and J by 6 bases, with 10 bases between the two germline ends. This CDR3 spans 13 amino acids. CDR3 sequence reads: CASSGTGSNEQFF. The CDR3 DNA is TGCGCCAGCAGTGGAACAGGGTCCAATGAGCAGTTCTTC.

The V call is TRBV19, the J call TRBJ1-1; tentatively, D is TRBD1 (6 bases). Looked up from germline, CDR1 is LNHDA and CDR2 is SQIVND (reference sequence). Trimming shortened V by 3 bases and J by 3 bases, and 17 bases separated the two germline ends. CDR3 length: 16 amino acids. CDR3 protein: CASSMAGARRYTEAFF. CDR3 in DNA: TGTGCCAGTAGTATGGCAGGGGCCAGAAGGTACACTGAAGCTTTCTTT.

The chain employs TRBV30 and TRBJ2-2; 8 bases are shared with TRBD1. This CDR3 is built from 13 residues. V dropped 6 bases and J dropped 6; count of bases not matched to a gene: 6. CDR1 is GTSNPN, CDR2 SVGIG, per germline (reference sequence). The CDR3 DNA follows: TGTGCCTGCCACGACAGGGGATCCGGGGAGCTGTTTTTT. Amino acids: CACHDRGSGELFF.

V is TRBV5-1 and J is TRBJ2-3; D is ambiguous. The V and J ends lost 0 bases and 2 bases respectively, with 13 bases between them. The germline V gene encodes CDR1 SGHRS and CDR2 YFSETQ. The CDR3 has 16 amino acids. This CDR3 reads CASSLAWQVDTDTQYF. The CDR3 DNA sequence: TGCGCCAGCAGCTTGGCCTGGCAGGTCGACACAGATACGCAGTATTTT.

The J gene is TRBJ1-1, the V gene TRBV4-1, with D hard to call. V was shortened by 0 bases and J by 5 bases, with 10 bases between the two germline ends. Per the germline V gene, CDR1 is MGHRA and CDR2 is YSYEKL. The CDR3 spans 14 residues. CDR3 bases: TGCGCCAGCAGCCAAGAGGTGGGGAGGACTGAAGCTTTCTTT. Amino acids: CASSQEVGRTEAFF.

V is TRBV2 and J is TRBJ2-7; D remains ambiguous. CDR3 length: 14 amino acids. V lost 0 bases and J lost 3, with 9 bases in between. CDR1 and CDR2 from the germline V gene are SNHLY and FYNNEI. For the CDR3, the DNA is TGTGCCAGCAGTGAAGCGCCGACTGGCTACGAGCAGTACTTC. It yields the protein CASSEAPTGYEQYF.

V and J are TRBV5-1 and TRBJ1-3; 7 bases match TRBD1. CDR3 size: 17 residues. Germline trimming cut 4 bases from V and 0 bases from J; bases unmatched to any gene: 10. Germline assignment: CDR1 SGHRS and CDR2 YFSETQ. CDR3 residues: CASSAFSQGVSGNTIYF. The DNA of the CDR3 is TGCGCCAGCAGCGCGTTTAGTCAGGGGGTCTCTGGAAACACCATATATTTT.

J is TRBJ2-7 and V is TRBV11-2; TRBD2 matches 13 bases. Germline CDR1 and CDR2: SGHAT and FQNNGV. The CDR3 is 15 residues long. Unmatched junction bases numbered 4, after V lost 3 bases and J lost 5 bases. The CDR3 loop is CASSFFTSGGDEQYF. The CDR3, as DNA: TGTGCCAGCAGCTTCTTCACTAGCGGGGGGGACGAGCAGTACTTC.

The chain uses TRBV19 and TRBJ2-3, with 8 bases lining up with TRBD2. V lost 4 bases and J lost 6; bases outside the gene matches: 6. The CDR3 has 14 amino acids. CDR1 and CDR2 (germline): LNHDA, SQIVND (reference sequence). CDR3 coding DNA: TGTGCCAGTAGTACGTACGGGAGGGGGGATACGCAGTATTTT. Translated: CASSTYGRGDTQYF.

The chain employs TRBV18 and TRBJ2-7, with D possibly TRBD1 on 5 matching bases. Germline V CDR1 and CDR2: KGHSH, LQKENI. Trimming removed 0 bases from V and 4 bases from J, with 13 bases in between. The CDR3 runs to 15 residues. The CDR3 DNA reads TGTGCCAGCTCACCACCATCAAAGGGGATGTACGAGCAGTACTTC. Its translation: CASSPPSKGMYEQYF.

The rearrangement links TRBV19 to TRBJ2-1; TRBD2 matches 10 bases. The CDR3 has 14 residues. V was clipped by 6 bases and J by 9 bases; unmatched bases: 8. Germline V CDR1 and CDR2: LNHDA, SQIVND (reference sequence). The CDR3 sequence: CASRRLAGAGEQFF. CDR3 DNA sequence: TGTGCCAGTAGACGGCTAGCGGGAGCGGGTGAGCAGTTCTTC.

The chain joins TRBV2 to TRBJ2-3, with 7 bases that match TRBD1. After removal of 4 bases from V and 0 bases from J, the junction contained 1 base not matched to a gene. The CDR3 spans 14 residues. The germline CDR1 and CDR2 sequences are SNHLY and FYNNEI. The CDR3 region has the DNA TGTGCCAGCAGTGGACAGGGAAGCACAGATACGCAGTATTTT. This translates into CASSGQGSTDTQYF.